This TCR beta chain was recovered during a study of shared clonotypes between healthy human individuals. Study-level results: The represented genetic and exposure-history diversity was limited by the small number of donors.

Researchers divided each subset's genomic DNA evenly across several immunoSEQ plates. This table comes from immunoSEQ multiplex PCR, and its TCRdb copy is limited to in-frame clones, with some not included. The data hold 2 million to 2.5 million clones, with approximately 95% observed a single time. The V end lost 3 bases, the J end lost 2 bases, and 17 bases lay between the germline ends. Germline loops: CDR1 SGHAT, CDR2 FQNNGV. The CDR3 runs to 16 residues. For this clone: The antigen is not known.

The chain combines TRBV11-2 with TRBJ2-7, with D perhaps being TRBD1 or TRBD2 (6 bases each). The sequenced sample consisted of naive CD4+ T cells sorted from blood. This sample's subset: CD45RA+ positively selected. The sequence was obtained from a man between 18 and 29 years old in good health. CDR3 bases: TGTGCCAGCAGCTTCGTCGTCTCGGAGGGGGCCTACGAGCAGTACTTC. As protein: CASSFVVSEGAYEQYF. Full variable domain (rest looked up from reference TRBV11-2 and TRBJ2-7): EAGVAQSPRYKIIEKRQSVAFWCNPISGHATLYWYQQILGQGPKLLIQFQNNGVVDDSQLPKDRFSAERLKGVDSTLKIQPAKLEDSAVYLCASSFVVSEGAYEQYFGPGTRLTVT.